This TCR beta chain comes out of a study of siplizumab effects on memory and regulatory T cells. Remarks on this clone: Its antigen is not identified.

Study results and caveats: Roughly 75-95% of dividing CD4+ or CD8+ clones were without an attributable naive or memory phenotype.

Data came from immunoSEQ multiplex PCR; TCRdb stores just in-frame clones and leaves some out. The profile shows about 87,000 clones, over 80% of them singletons. Losses at the gene ends were 11 bases for V and 13 bases for J; bases not matched to a gene: 19. The CDR3 runs to 14 residues. Germline V gene lookup returns CDR1 LNHDA and CDR2 SQIVND (reference sequence). The TCR originated in a human donor in good health. The sequencing input was CD4+ T cells sorted from blood. The V and J genes are TRBV19 and TRBJ1-2, with 10 bases matching TRBD1. The CDR3 here is CASFPGTGALWITF. As DNA, the CDR3 is TGTGCCTCATTCCCCGGGACAGGGGCCTTGTGGATCACCTTC.